The T cell receptor (beta chain) under discussion was sequenced for a study of OX40 agonist ivuxolimab in advanced cancers. Exclusion of a patient followed from autoimmune disease history or systemic immunosuppression. Trimming cost V 5 bases and J 5 bases; bases outside gene matches: 8. This CDR3 is built from 15 residues. Germline V gene lookup returns CDR1 MDHEN and CDR2 SYDVKM. Using immunoSEQ multiplex PCR, the repertoire was profiled, and TCRdb retains in-frame clones only, with some absent. Among approximately 69,000 clones listed, around 81% were seen once. This sequence originates from an adult with an advanced solid tumor such as melanoma, head and neck, liver or kidney cancer. The material sequenced was CD4+ or CD8+ T cells sorted from blood, taken in a trial of the OX40 agonist ivuxolimab. The rearrangement links TRBV28 to TRBJ2-3; 9 bases match TRBD1. The CDR3 coding sequence is TGTGCCAGCAGTACCCAACAGGGGGCTAAAGATACGCAGTATTTT. As protein: CASSTQQGAKDTQYF.